This entry lists 25 T cell receptor beta chains sequenced from one sample in a study of cytomegalovirus exposure and HLA in healthy donors. Repertoires were generated with immunoSEQ multiplex PCR, while TCRdb's copy carries only in-frame clones and drops some. This sample has roughly 190,000 clones, with roughly 86% found just once. Sequenced material: PBMCs. The receptors stem from a young man in good health and CMV-seropositive.

In DNA form, the CDR3 reads TGTGCCATCAGTGATGGGGGGGCCTACGAGCAGTACTTC. It specifies CAISDGGAYEQYF. The rearrangement joins TRBV10-3 to TRBJ2-7; TRBD2 agrees at 7 bases. CDR3 length: 13 amino acids. The J segment lost 2 bases and the V segment lost 3 bases, leaving 1 base of the junction unmatched. Looked up from germline, CDR1 is ENHRY and CDR2 is SYGVKD.

The V gene is TRBV6-5, the J gene TRBJ2-1; D is tentatively TRBD1 or TRBD2 (5 bases each). V lost 0 bases to trimming and J lost 9 bases, with 12 bases between them. The germline CDR1 and CDR2 sequences are MNHEY and SVGAGI. The CDR3 length is 14 residues. Here the CDR3 DNA reads TGTGCCAGCAGTTACTCCCGCGGTGGGGGTGAGCAGTTCTTC. Encoded protein: CASSYSRGGGEQFF.

This chain joins TRBV5-1 and TRBJ1-4; 9 positions match TRBD1. The V and J ends lost 3 bases and 4 bases, in that order; junction bases with no gene match: 7. Germline CDR1 SGHRS, CDR2 YFSETQ. The length of the CDR3 is 16 residues. The CDR3 here is CASSSLPGQGNEKLFF. CDR3 sequence (DNA): TGCGCCAGCAGCTCTCTCCCGGGACAGGGTAATGAAAAACTGTTTTTT.

The chain joins TRBV4-1 to TRBJ2-7; TRBD1 aligns across 7 bases. CDR1 and CDR2 (germline): MGHRA, YSYEKL. This CDR3 has 15 amino acids. J gave up 0 bases and V 1 base, and 3 bases lay outside the gene matches. The CDR3 sequence: CASSQAGGTSYEQYF. The CDR3 DNA is TGCGCCAGCAGCCAAGCAGGGGGTACCTCCTACGAGCAGTACTTC.

This clone was counted between two and nine times. This chain links TRBV6-5 with TRBJ1-3, with TRBD1 matching 7 bases. The CDR3 covers 14 residues. With V trimmed by 8 bases and J by 3 bases, 7 bases remained unmatched. Germline values: CDR1 MNHEY, CDR2 SVGAGI. The CDR3 DNA sequence: TGTGCCAGCTCTCCCGGACAGGTTGGAAACACCATATATTTT. Amino acid sequence: CASSPGQVGNTIYF.

The chain employs TRBV5-1 and TRBJ2-5; D unclear. This CDR3 region has 14 residues. Germline lookup yields CDR1 SGHRS and CDR2 YFSETQ. Trimming left V 2 bases short and J 0 bases short, with 8 bases between. CDR3 in amino acids: CASSFGGYQETQYF. The DNA of the CDR3 is TGCGCCAGCAGCTTTGGCGGCTACCAAGAGACCCAGTACTTC.

This chain joins TRBV5-4 and TRBJ2-3; a weak D match, TRBD1 (6 bases). Germline values: CDR1 SGHNT, CDR2 YYREEE (reference sequence). V was clipped by 2 bases and J by 4 bases, with 8 bases between them. This CDR3 is built from 13 residues. The CDR3 coding sequence is TGTGCCAGCAGCTTAACAGGGCCAGATACGCAGTATTTT. Amino acids: CASSLTGPDTQYF. The full variable domain, completed using reference TRBV5-4 and TRBJ2-3, is ETGVTQSPTHLIKTRGQQVTLRCSSQSGHNTVSWYQQALGQGPQFIFQYYREEENGRGNFPPRFSGLQFPNYSSELNVNALELDDSALYLCASSLTGPDTQYFGPGTRLTVL.

This rearrangement joins TRBV20-1 to TRBJ2-1, with D tentatively TRBD2 (5 bases). V shed 7 bases and J shed 8 bases, with 6 bases lying between them. Germline values: CDR1 DFQATT, CDR2 SNEGSKA (reference sequence). The CDR3 loop spans 9 amino acids. As DNA, the CDR3 is TGCAGTGTGGGAGATGAGCAGTTCTTC. Residues: CSVGDEQFF.

V usage is TRBV5-1 and J usage is TRBJ2-1; TRBD2 matches 9 bases. CDR1 and CDR2 (germline): SGHRS, YFSETQ. Trimming took 5 bases from V and 12 from J; bases not matched to a gene: 9. The CDR3 sequence is 13 residues long. CDR3 amino acids: CASSHSGGPGQFF. CDR3 DNA: TGCGCCAGCAGTCATAGCGGGGGCCCGGGGCAGTTCTTC.

This chain connects TRBV7-9 to TRBJ2-1, with D hard to call. The V gene's germline CDR1 is SEHNR and CDR2 FQNEAQ (reference sequence). This CDR3 is 13 amino acids long. The ends were cut back, 2 bases at V and 7 bases at J, with 9 bases in the middle. The CDR3 DNA is TGTGCCAGCAGCTTAACACCCCTGAATGAGCAGTTCTTC. This codes for CASSLTPLNEQFF.

The chain couples TRBV6-5 to TRBJ2-1; TRBD2 agrees at 7 bases. The CDR3 has 15 residues. Germline V gene data show CDR1 as MNHEY and CDR2 as SVGAGI. V lost 4 bases to trimming and J lost 9 bases; unmatched junction nucleotides: 12. The CDR3 bases are TGTGCCAGCAGTTCAGCCGGCGGGAGAGACGTTGAGCAGTTCTTC. Residues: CASSSAGGRDVEQFF.

This chain connects TRBV6-6 to TRBJ2-7; a weak D match, TRBD2 (6 bases). Trimming shortened V by 5 bases and J by 3 bases, and 17 bases separated the two germline ends. The CDR3 is made up of 15 amino acids. In germline, CDR1 is MNHNY, CDR2 SVGAGI (reference sequence). This CDR3 is CASSVMMFSGYEQYF. The CDR3 DNA sequence: TGTGCCAGCAGTGTGATGATGTTTAGCGGCTACGAGCAGTACTTC.

The genes are TRBV30 and TRBJ1-2; D perhaps matches TRBD1 (5 bases). The V and J ends lost 5 bases and 8 bases respectively, with 18 bases between them. The germline V gene has CDR1 GTSNPN and CDR2 SVGIG (reference sequence). The length of the CDR3 is 13 residues. The CDR3 DNA sequence: TGTGCCTGGTGGACGAGAGGGAGGGGCGGCTACACCTTC. As protein: CAWWTRGRGGYTF. Full variable domain (outside the CDR3, taken from reference TRBV30 and TRBJ1-2): SQTIHQWPATLVQPVGSPLSLECTVEGTSNPNLYWYRQAAGRGLQLLFYSVGIGQISSEVPQNLSASRPQDRQFILSSKKLLLSDSGFYLCAWWTRGRGGYTFGSGTRLTVV.

J is TRBJ1-2 and V is TRBV7-9; unclear D gene. The CDR3 consists of 13 residues. CDR1 is SEHNR and CDR2 is FQNEAQ in the germline V gene (reference sequence). V dropped 3 bases and J dropped 2 bases, with 7 bases sitting between them. The CDR3 bases are TGTGCCAGCAGCTTCCACGGAAACTATGGCTACACCTTC. It translates to CASSFHGNYGYTF.

This chain links TRBV7-6 with TRBJ2-3; D remains ambiguous. The V end was cut by 5 bases, the J end by 4 bases, with 10 bases between. This CDR3 region has 13 residues. CDR1 and CDR2 from the germline V gene are SGHVS and FNYEAQ. CDR3 sequence reads: CASSRSASDTQYF. DNA for the CDR3: TGTGCCAGCAGCCGTAGTGCGTCAGATACGCAGTATTTT.

The V and J genes are TRBV27 and TRBJ1-1; 8 bases are shared with TRBD1. Germline-derived CDR1 and CDR2 are MNHEY and SMNVEV (reference sequence). V lost 5 bases, J lost 7 bases, and 9 bases stayed unmatched. The CDR3 runs 14 residues. The CDR3 DNA sequence: TGTGCCAGCAGTCCAGGGGGCAGGGGTATTGAAGCTTTCTTT. This codes for CASSPGGRGIEAFF.

Only a few counts were recorded for this clone. The V gene is TRBV5-4, the J gene TRBJ2-7; the match to TRBD2 covers 7 bases. J was trimmed by 2 bases and V by 0 bases; bases with no gene match: 5. The germline V gene has CDR1 SGHNT and CDR2 YYREEE (reference sequence). The CDR3 is 15 residues long. The CDR3, as DNA: TGTGCCAGCAGCTTGGACGGGGGGTCCACCTACGAGCAGTACTTC. Translation gives CASSLDGGSTYEQYF.

The chain employs TRBV6-6 and TRBJ1-2; D gene ambiguous. CDR1 is MNHNY and CDR2 is SVGAGI in the germline V gene (reference sequence). V lost 7 bases, J lost 6 bases, and 3 bases lay in between. The CDR3 has 9 residues. This CDR3 reads CASTNGYTF. The CDR3 nucleotides are TGTGCCAGCACCAATGGCTACACCTTC.

The rearrangement uses TRBV5-1 and TRBJ1-2; TRBD1 is a possible D gene (5 bases). This CDR3 is built from 15 residues. The germline V gene has CDR1 SGHRS and CDR2 YFSETQ. V lost 1 base and J 0 bases, leaving 10 bases between the germline ends. The CDR3 DNA follows: TGCGCCAGCAGCTTGAGGGGAGAAACTAACTATGGCTACACCTTC. Protein: CASSLRGETNYGYTF. The whole variable domain, remainder taken from reference TRBV5-1 and TRBJ1-2, is KAGVTQTPRYLIKTRGQQVTLSCSPISGHRSVSWYQQTPGQGLQFLFEYFSETQRNKGNFPGRFSGRQFSNSRSEMNVSTLELGDSALYLCASSLRGETNYGYTFGSGTRLTVV.

The genes are TRBV11-3 and TRBJ2-7; tentatively, D is TRBD1 (5 bases). This CDR3 spans 14 amino acids. CDR1 is SGHNT and CDR2 is YENEEA in the germline V gene. Trimming stripped 0 bases from V and 1 base from J, with 7 bases between. CDR3: CASSLERGSYEQYF. CDR3 sequence (DNA): TGTGCCAGCAGCTTAGAAAGGGGATCCTACGAGCAGTACTTC.

The chain employs TRBV5-6 and TRBJ1-5; 7 bases map to TRBD1. The V and J ends lost 1 base and 6 bases, in that order; junction bases with no gene match: 4. CDR1 and CDR2 from the germline V gene are SGHDT and YYEEEE. This CDR3 contains 14 residues. DNA of the CDR3: TGTGCCAGCAGCTTGAAGGGGGCGGGTCAGCCCCAGCATTTT. This encodes CASSLKGAGQPQHF.

This sequence joins TRBV7-8 and TRBJ2-7, with D perhaps matching TRBD1 (5 bases). The CDR3 is made up of 15 amino acids. In germline, CDR1 is SGHVS, CDR2 FQNEAQ. With 3 bases removed from V and 0 bases from J, the gap between germline ends came to 12 bases. For the CDR3, the DNA is TGTGCCAGCAGCTTGCGACAGTCGAGCTCCTACGAGCAGTACTTC. The encoded protein is CASSLRQSSSYEQYF.

V usage is TRBV27 and J usage is TRBJ2-7; D is possibly TRBD1 (6 bases). The V gene's germline CDR1 is MNHEY and CDR2 SMNVEV (reference sequence). The CDR3 length is 16 residues. V was shortened by 0 bases and J by 3 bases, with 15 bases between the two germline ends. As DNA, the CDR3 is TGTGCCAGCAGTTTATCCTGGGGGCGAAACCTCTACGAGCAGTACTTC. Translation: CASSLSWGRNLYEQYF.

This chain connects TRBV5-1 to TRBJ2-7, with a tentative D call TRBD2 (6 bases). CDR1 is SGHRS, CDR2 YFSETQ, per germline. V lost 4 bases and J 4 bases, leaving 15 bases between the germline ends. The CDR3 covers 14 residues. The CDR3 here is CASSPGGAGYEQYF. Here the CDR3 DNA reads TGCGCCAGCAGCCCAGGAGGGGCCGGGTACGAGCAGTACTTC.

This chain links TRBV7-2 with TRBJ2-7, with D possibly TRBD2 on 6 matching bases. The germline V gene has CDR1 SGHTA and CDR2 FQGNSA. This CDR3 has 15 residues. With 4 bases removed from V and 0 bases from J, the gap between germline ends came to 13 bases. This chain's CDR3 is CASSSRVGGSYEQYF. CDR3 nucleotide sequence: TGTGCCAGCAGCTCTCGAGTGGGGGGCTCCTACGAGCAGTACTTC.